This T cell receptor beta chain was documented in a study of blood T cell repertoires in COVID-19. Study as a whole: COVID-19 samples, acute and convalescent, were from the United States, Italy and Spain. Sources were T cells, B-cell-depleted T cells, or PBMCs; the material itself was cDNA or gDNA.

This CDR3 is built from 17 residues. J gave up 3 bases and V 4 bases, and 14 bases lay outside the gene matches. Per germline, CDR1 SGHTA and CDR2 FQGNSA. Authors' methods: The assay estimated nucleated cells by amplifying reference gene primers. Measured with immunoSEQ multiplex PCR; TCRdb has only the in-frame clones, and not every one. The D gene and trimming were derived from the DNA, and the V and J assignments and clone size from that table. Seen here are more than 50,000 clones, more than 75% observed once, and the top ten hold 10% to 15%. Input material: peripheral blood. The source of this sequence is a human donor in a cohort sampled during active COVID-19. The chain combines TRBV7-2 with TRBJ1-1; 7 bases match TRBD1. The chain's CDR3 is CASSSPPSGGGYTEAFF. Written as DNA, the CDR3 is TGTGCCAGCAGCTCACCCCCATCAGGGGGTGGATACACTGAAGCTTTCTTT. Full variable domain (remainder filled in from reference TRBV7-2 and TRBJ1-1): GAGVSQSPSNKVTEKGKDVELRCDPISGHTALYWYRQSLGQGLEFLIYFQGNSAPDKSGLPSDRFSAERTGGSVSTLTIQRTQQEDSAVYLCASSSPPSGGGYTEAFFGQGTRLTVV.